This T cell receptor beta chain was recovered during a study of CD8 T cells in ankylosing spondylitis. Whole-study findings and limits: A TCR beta motif of 7 or 8 highly homologous variants appeared characteristic of ankylosing spondylitis blood. Reportedly, matched ankylosing spondylitis synovial fluid was significantly enriched for disease-linked clones. Disease-associated clones were CD8+ and fairly uncommon in peripheral blood. Past studies reported some motif variants in reactive arthritis synovial fluid and blood.

This clonotype was counted a few times. The antigen remains undetermined. TCRdb fed the 5' RACE reads into MiXCR, producing one record per CDR3 protein. In the table there are around 770,000 distinct CDR3 sequences, roughly 12% of which are singletons. The germline V and J ends were trimmed by 5 bases and 6 bases, with 13 bases remaining between them. The CDR3 is 13 amino acids. Germline CDR1 and CDR2: SGHVS and FNYEAQ. Sequencing was done on a sample of blood, either unsorted or a sorted T cell fraction (not recorded which). The origin of this receptor is a male donor with ankylosing spondylitis. This chain joins TRBV7-6 and TRBJ1-1; tentative D call: TRBD1 (5 bases). The CDR3 nucleotides read TGTGCCAGCAGCCCCCGGGACGAGGCTGAAGCTTTCTTT. Its protein is CASSPRDEAEAFF.